Presented here are 32 T cell receptor beta chains from one specimen sequenced in a study of cytomegalovirus exposure and HLA in healthy donors. It was with 60 Vbeta and 13 Jbeta primers that the PCR ran. Profiled with immunoSEQ multiplex PCR; TCRdb holds only in-frame clones, not every one. The sample has 180,000 or so clones, approximately 70% seen once. The sample taken for sequencing was PBMCs. These receptors were taken from a human donor in good health.

This chain links TRBV11-2 with TRBJ2-3; D is possibly TRBD1 (5 bases). Germline loops: CDR1 SGHAT, CDR2 FQNNGV. The CDR3 totals 14 residues. V was pared by 1 base and J by 3 bases, with 8 bases between. In DNA, the CDR3 is TGTGCCAGCAGCTTAGCTCCAGGGACAGATACGCAGTATTTT. The encoded protein is CASSLAPGTDTQYF.

Ten or more counts support this clone. The rearrangement links TRBV19 to TRBJ2-7, with D hard to call. Germline V gives CDR1 LNHDA, CDR2 SQIVND (reference sequence). The V end lost 5 bases, the J end lost 3 bases, and 8 bases lay between the germline ends. The CDR3 is 12 amino acids. This CDR3 is CASSDSSYEQYF. As DNA, the CDR3 is TGTGCCAGTAGTGACTCTAGCTACGAGCAGTACTTC.

V usage is TRBV6-5 and J usage is TRBJ1-1; TRBD1 is a possible D gene (6 bases). Trimming took 0 bases from V and 6 from J, leaving 8 bases between them. Germline values: CDR1 MNHEY, CDR2 SVGAGI. The CDR3 contains 13 residues. The CDR3 here is CASSYSTGSEAFF. CDR3 nucleotides: TGTGCCAGCAGTTACTCCACAGGGTCTGAAGCTTTCTTT.

J is TRBJ1-1 and V is TRBV30; tentative D call: TRBD1 (6 bases). Germline V gene lookup returns CDR1 GTSNPN and CDR2 SVGIG (reference sequence). The V and J ends lost 3 bases and 1 base respectively, with 12 bases between them. CDR3 size: 14 residues. CDR3 DNA sequence: TGTGCCTGGAGACGAGGGGGGGAGAACACTGAAGCTTTCTTT. This sequence encodes CAWRRGGENTEAFF.

This chain connects TRBV11-2 to TRBJ1-2, with D perhaps TRBD1 (5 bases). The CDR3 covers 15 residues. V lost 0 bases and J 5 bases, leaving 13 bases between the germline ends. CDR1 is SGHAT, CDR2 FQNNGV, per germline. CDR3 bases: TGTGCCAGCAGCTTAGATCGGCCGGGGGAGTATGGCTACACCTTC. Amino acids: CASSLDRPGEYGYTF.

This clone was detected only once. This sequence joins TRBV7-3 and TRBJ1-2; 7 bases are shared with TRBD1. V was clipped by 1 base and J by 5 bases; unmatched bases: 13. The CDR3 is made up of 17 amino acids. Germline CDR1 and CDR2: SGHTA and FQGTGA. CDR3 sequence: CASSLRPSRGRGYGYTF. CDR3 nucleotide sequence: TGTGCCAGCAGCTTAAGACCAAGTAGGGGGCGCGGGTATGGCTACACCTTC.

Comment on this clone: At one end, the junction sequence differs from germline, possibly due to a read error. J is TRBJ2-7 and V is TRBV27, with D maybe TRBD2 (6 bases). Germline values: CDR1 MNHEY, CDR2 SMNVEV (reference sequence). This CDR3 region has 13 residues. The CDR3 loop is CAGSMGGDYEQYF. CDR3 DNA: TGTGCCGGCAGCATGGGGGGAGACTACGAGCAGTACTTC.

V and J are TRBV5-6 and TRBJ2-1; 7 positions match TRBD2. From germline, CDR1 is SGHDT and CDR2 YYEEEE. The V and J ends lost 9 bases and 0 bases, in that order; junction bases with no gene match: 6. The CDR3 runs 14 residues. CDR3 DNA sequence: TGTGCCATGTCGGGGGGTAGCTCCTACAATGAGCAGTTCTTC. Its protein product is CAMSGGSSYNEQFF.

The CDR3 spells CASSLRTGIGSYNSPLHF. As DNA, the CDR3 is TGTGCCAGCAGTCTAAGGACAGGGATTGGCTCCTATAATTCACCCCTCCACTTT. The gene calls are TRBV7-3 and TRBJ1-6; 8 bases fit TRBD1. Trimming at V came to 6 bases and at J to 0 bases, leaving 10 bases not matched to a gene. This CDR3 has 18 amino acids. Germline V gives CDR1 SGHTA, CDR2 FQGTGA.

This clone has just one count. The chain has TRBV27 and TRBJ2-7; 11 nucleotides match TRBD1. There are 14 residues in the CDR3. J was trimmed by 3 bases and V by 3 bases; bases with no gene match: 1. Germline V gives CDR1 MNHEY, CDR2 SMNVEV (reference sequence). The CDR3 DNA reads as TGTGCCAGCAGTTTGGGACAGGGGGTCTACGAGCAGTACTTC. This translates into CASSLGQGVYEQYF.

Only a few counts were recorded for this clone. This chain uses TRBV6-6 with TRBJ1-2, with 7 bases fitting TRBD1. Germline CDR1 and CDR2: MNHNY and SVGAGI (reference sequence). CDR3 length: 14 amino acids. The junction had 9 bases not matched to a gene; V was cut back by 5 bases and J by 6 bases. The DNA of the CDR3 is TGTGCCAGCAGTCGGACAGGACTTGGGGATGGCTACACCTTC. Translating gives CASSRTGLGDGYTF.

The chain carries TRBV29-1 and TRBJ1-2; no clear D gene. Germline assignment: CDR1 SQVTM and CDR2 ANQGSEA. The V end was cut by 5 bases, the J end by 8 bases, with 9 bases between. This CDR3 has 10 residues. In DNA form, the CDR3 reads TGCAGCGTTTTGTTTGGCGGCTACACCTTC. This encodes CSVLFGGYTF.

The V and J genes are TRBV5-1 and TRBJ2-7; 7 positions agree with TRBD1. CDR1 is SGHRS and CDR2 is YFSETQ in the germline V gene. The CDR3 runs 16 residues. The trim removed 0 bases at V and 0 bases at J, leaving 6 bases unmatched. The CDR3 here is CASSLGGQMSSYEQYF. As DNA, the CDR3 is TGCGCCAGCAGCTTGGGGGGACAGATGAGCTCCTACGAGCAGTACTTC.

This clone appeared a single time. The V call is TRBV25-1, the J call TRBJ2-2, with TRBD1 as a possible D gene (5 bases). The CDR3 is 14 residues long. The ends were cut back, 2 bases at V and 2 bases at J, with 6 bases in the middle. Germline assignment: CDR1 MGHDK and CDR2 SYGVNS. The CDR3 reads CASSEDSNTGELFF. Here the CDR3 DNA reads TGTGCCAGCAGTGAAGACAGTAACACCGGGGAGCTGTTTTTT.

This clone has only a few counts. The chain links TRBV7-9 to TRBJ2-7, with 8 bases fitting TRBD1. The trim removed 5 bases at V and 2 bases at J, leaving 5 bases unmatched. In germline, CDR1 is SEHNR, CDR2 FQNEAQ (reference sequence). The CDR3 is 14 residues long. Here the CDR3 reads CASSNGQGAYEQYF. The CDR3 nucleotides read TGTGCCAGCAGCAATGGACAGGGAGCCTACGAGCAGTACTTC.

V gene TRBV6-5 combines with J gene TRBJ2-7, with 7 bases lining up with TRBD1. Germline values: CDR1 MNHEY, CDR2 SVGAGI. The CDR3 extends over 13 amino acids. The V segment lost 10 bases and the J segment 1 base; nucleotides outside the gene matches: 7. The CDR3 bases are TGTGCCACACGGGGACAGCCTTCCTACGAGCAGTACTTC. Protein sequence: CATRGQPSYEQYF.

This sequence joins TRBV5-1 and TRBJ2-3, with 8 nucleotides matching TRBD2. With 0 bases clipped from V and 2 bases from J, the junction kept 2 bases outside the gene matches. The germline CDR1 and CDR2 sequences are SGHRS and YFSETQ. This CDR3 has 15 amino acids. The DNA for the CDR3 is TGCGCCAGCAGCTTGGTAGCGGGGACCACAGATACGCAGTATTTT. Its protein is CASSLVAGTTDTQYF.

The chain combines TRBV5-6 with TRBJ1-6; possible D gene TRBD1, 6 bases. CDR1 and CDR2 from the germline V gene are SGHDT and YYEEEE. This CDR3 region has 14 residues. V was trimmed by 0 bases and J by 9 bases, leaving 10 bases between them. This chain's CDR3 is CASSLAVTGSPLHF. CDR3 nucleotide sequence: TGTGCCAGCAGCTTGGCGGTGACAGGTTCACCCCTCCACTTT.

This chain's CDR3 is CASSGLAGALDSTDTQYF. DNA for the CDR3: TGTGCCAGCAGTGGACTAGCGGGGGCCCTAGATAGCACAGATACGCAGTATTTT. J is TRBJ2-3 and V is TRBV6-1; 12 bases are a match to TRBD2. CDR1 is MNHNS, CDR2 SASEGT, per germline. With V trimmed by 4 bases and J by 0 bases, 8 bases remained unmatched. The CDR3 spans 18 residues.

The chain is built from TRBV9 and TRBJ2-5; perhaps TRBD2 as D (7 bases). There are 14 residues in the CDR3. Germline V lookup: CDR1 SGDLS, CDR2 YYNGEE. V dropped 4 bases and J dropped 2 bases, with 12 bases sitting between them. CDR3 sequence reads: CASSTRGGQETQYF. The DNA of the CDR3 is TGTGCCAGCAGCACTAGGGGGGGGCAAGAGACCCAGTACTTC.

This sequence joins TRBV6-5 and TRBJ2-7, with D tentatively TRBD2 (6 bases). V was shortened by 0 bases and J by 3 bases, with 12 bases between the two germline ends. CDR1 and CDR2 from the germline V gene are MNHEY and SVGAGI. The CDR3 loop spans 15 amino acids. CDR3 protein: CASSYSRTTDYEQYF. The CDR3 DNA reads TGTGCCAGCAGTTACTCGAGGACTACCGACTACGAGCAGTACTTC.

V gene TRBV19 combines with J gene TRBJ1-5, with TRBD1 matching over 7 bases. The CDR3 runs 15 residues. The germline V gene has CDR1 LNHDA and CDR2 SQIVND (reference sequence). J was trimmed by 4 bases and V by 4 bases; bases with no gene match: 7. Here the CDR3 DNA reads TGTGCCAGTAGTACACTGGGACAGAGAAATCAGCCCCAGCATTTT. Protein: CASSTLGQRNQPQHF.

The chain has TRBV27 and TRBJ2-7, with a weak D call TRBD1 (5 bases). This CDR3 is 14 amino acids long. The V gene lost 8 bases and the J gene lost 6 bases, with 20 bases spanning the gap. Germline CDR1 is MNHEY and CDR2 is SMNVEV (reference sequence). This CDR3 is CASRPLGQVGEQYF. The CDR3 region has the DNA TGTGCCAGCCGGCCCCTGGGGCAGGTCGGCGAGCAGTACTTC.

The chain employs TRBV6-6 and TRBJ2-1, with 8 bases lining up with TRBD2. With 0 bases clipped from V and 2 bases from J, the junction kept 3 bases outside the gene matches. Germline assignment: CDR1 MNHNY and CDR2 SVGAGI (reference sequence). The CDR3 extends over 16 amino acids. In nucleotides, the CDR3 is TGTGCCAGCAGTTACTCCCGGGGGGGAACCTACAATGAGCAGTTCTTC. Encoded protein: CASSYSRGGTYNEQFF.

Details on this clone: This CDR3 is also generated by other DNA sequences in the sample. The V call is TRBV30, the J call TRBJ2-5; the D gene is possibly TRBD2 (7 bases). The V end lost 0 bases, the J end lost 4 bases, and 15 bases lay between the germline ends. The CDR3 is made up of 15 amino acids. Germline CDR1 and CDR2: GTSNPN and SVGIG (reference sequence). The CDR3 coding sequence is TGTGCCTGGAGTGTACGTGGGGGGGCCTCAGAGACCCAGTACTTC. Protein product: CAWSVRGGASETQYF.

This clone was counted between two and nine times. The chain joins TRBV19 to TRBJ1-5, with D tentatively TRBD1 (6 bases). CDR3 size: 12 residues. Germline-derived CDR1 and CDR2 are LNHDA and SQIVND (reference sequence). V was pared by 8 bases and J by 4 bases, with 9 bases between. The CDR3 nucleotides read TGTGCCAGTGTACAGGGTAATCAGCCCCAGCATTTT. Residues: CASVQGNQPQHF.

The table lists this clone with a few counts. The V gene is TRBV10-2, the J gene TRBJ1-2; the D gene is possibly TRBD1 (6 bases). The germline V gene has CDR1 WSHSY and CDR2 SAAADI. V was pared by 3 bases and J by 4 bases, with 21 bases between. This CDR3 comprises 17 residues. The CDR3 nucleotides read TGCGCCAGCAGTGAAACCTCATGGACGGACAGCGGCTATGGCTACACCTTC. It is translated as CASSETSWTDSGYGYTF.

This clone has more than one count but fewer than ten. This chain uses TRBV13 with TRBJ1-5; perhaps TRBD1 as D (5 bases). Germline values: CDR1 PRHDT, CDR2 FYEKMQ (reference sequence). This CDR3 is built from 15 residues. Between the trimmed V and J ends, which lost 5 bases and 1 base, there was a span of 12 bases. The CDR3 DNA reads TGTGCCAGCAGCAAAAGGGGTTCGAGCAATCAGCCCCAGCATTTT. Amino acid sequence: CASSKRGSSNQPQHF.

This clone has only a few counts. J is TRBJ1-6 and V is TRBV11-1, with TRBD1 identical over 8 bases. The V segment lost 2 bases and the J segment 10 bases; nucleotides outside the gene matches: 4. Germline values: CDR1 SGHAT, CDR2 FQDESV (reference sequence). This CDR3 region has 14 residues. CDR3 DNA sequence: TGTGCCAGCAGCTTAACCAGGGGGCTATCACCCCTCCACTTT. Protein: CASSLTRGLSPLHF.

The rearrangement links TRBV15 to TRBJ1-6, with 10 bases that match TRBD1. The V gene's germline CDR1 is LNHNV and CDR2 YYDKDF (reference sequence). The V gene end was trimmed by 3 bases and the J gene end by 9 bases; junction bases not matched to a gene: 2. The CDR3 sequence is 14 residues long. CDR3 DNA: TGTGCCACCAGCAGCGACAGGGGGCCTTCACCCCTCCACTTT. Protein product: CATSSDRGPSPLHF.

The rearrangement joins TRBV5-5 to TRBJ1-1; no clear D. The CDR3 runs 14 residues. V gave up 0 bases and J gave up 4 bases, with 10 bases separating them. Germline V CDR1 and CDR2: SGHKS, YYEKEE (reference sequence). The CDR3 DNA reads as TGTGCCAGCAGCTTGGCGCAGATTGGCACTGAAGCTTTCTTT. It is translated as CASSLAQIGTEAFF.

The V and J genes are TRBV4-1 and TRBJ1-5; a weak D match, TRBD1 (5 bases). Germline lookup yields CDR1 MGHRA and CDR2 YSYEKL. CDR3 length: 17 amino acids. V was pared by 4 bases and J by 5 bases, with 21 bases between. CDR3 nucleotides: TGCGCCAGCAGCCTCCGGGCGGGGGTCGCGTTTTATCAGCCCCAGCATTTT. Translating it yields CASSLRAGVAFYQPQHF.